A single sample is the source of the 16 T cell receptor beta chains below, sequenced in a study of blood T cell repertoires in COVID-19. The protocol was immunoSEQ multiplex PCR, while the TCRdb copy is restricted to in-frame clones and leaves out a portion. In the table there are roughly 340,000 clones, around 87% of which are singletons. Sequencing was carried out using peripheral blood. The source is a woman between 50 and 59 years old with COVID-19, enrolled during active disease.

The chain combines TRBV5-1 with TRBJ1-6, with TRBD1 as a possible D gene (6 bases). Looked up from germline, CDR1 is SGHRS and CDR2 is YFSETQ. The CDR3 loop spans 15 amino acids. Trimming removed 0 bases from V and 8 bases from J, with 12 bases in between. The CDR3 sequence is CASSLGQATDSPLHF. The CDR3 nucleotides are TGCGCCAGCAGCTTGGGACAGGCGACGGATTCACCCCTCCACTTT.

The chain joins TRBV5-1 to TRBJ1-1; TRBD1 matches 7 bases. The V and J ends lost 2 bases and 1 base, in that order; junction bases with no gene match: 2. Per the germline V gene, CDR1 is SGHRS and CDR2 is YFSETQ. This CDR3 is built from 14 residues. In DNA form, the CDR3 reads TGCGCCAGCAGCTTATACAGGGGGAACACTGAAGCTTTCTTT. Its translation is CASSLYRGNTEAFF.

The chain has TRBV29-1 and TRBJ2-7, with 8 bases that match TRBD1. CDR1 and CDR2 from the germline V gene are SQVTM and ANQGSEA. The CDR3 is 13 amino acids. The junction had 5 bases not matched to a gene; V was cut back by 7 bases and J by 0 bases. CDR3 sequence reads: CSARTGNSYEQYF. The CDR3 nucleotides are TGCAGCGCTCGGACAGGGAACTCCTACGAGCAGTACTTC.

The V call is TRBV4-3, the J call TRBJ2-3, with D possibly TRBD2 on 6 matching bases. CDR1 and CDR2 from the germline V gene are LGHNA and YSLEER. Trimming shortened V by 0 bases and J by 1 base, and 14 bases separated the two germline ends. There are 17 residues in the CDR3. CDR3 nucleotides: TGCGCCAGCAGCCAAGATCGGGGTGGCGGGGGCACAGATACGCAGTATTTT. It codes for CASSQDRGGGGTDTQYF.

The chain employs TRBV5-8 and TRBJ2-5, with 11 nucleotides matching TRBD2. The CDR3 runs to 16 residues. Germline V CDR1 and CDR2: SGHTS, YDEGEE. V shed 4 bases, J shed 4 bases, and the junction held 9 bases outside the gene matches. CDR3 in DNA: TGTGCCAGCAGCATCCTACTAGCGGGAGTGGGAGAGACCCAGTACTTC. It yields the protein CASSILLAGVGETQYF.

This clone was found once. The chain joins TRBV24-1 to TRBJ2-3, with 8 bases fitting TRBD2. The germline V gene encodes CDR1 KGHDR and CDR2 SFDVKD. V dropped 3 bases and J dropped 5; count of bases not matched to a gene: 9. The CDR3 covers 16 residues. CDR3 nucleotide sequence: TGTGCCACCAGTGATGCGGGACTAGGAAATGAAGATACGCAGTATTTT. As protein: CATSDAGLGNEDTQYF.

This chain connects TRBV18 to TRBJ1-2; 7 bases line up with TRBD1. This CDR3 contains 13 residues. The ends lost 4 bases at V and 7 bases at J; junction bases unmatched: 6. Germline V gene lookup returns CDR1 KGHSH and CDR2 LQKENI. Here the CDR3 DNA reads TGTGCCAGCTCACTTGCGGACAGGTTTGGCTACACCTTC. Amino acid sequence: CASSLADRFGYTF.

This clone was found a few times. The rearrangement uses TRBV6-5 and TRBJ1-4; D ambiguous. Germline CDR1 is MNHEY and CDR2 is SVGAGI. The CDR3 extends over 12 amino acids. The V and J ends lost 7 bases and 10 bases respectively, with 13 bases between them. The CDR3: CASNRGSGKLFF. For the CDR3, the DNA is TGTGCCAGCAATCGAGGGTCCGGAAAACTGTTTTTT.

The chain has TRBV5-1 and TRBJ1-1, with D possibly being TRBD1 (6 bases). This CDR3 is 16 amino acids long. Germline V gene lookup returns CDR1 SGHRS and CDR2 YFSETQ. V gave up 1 base and J gave up 3 bases, with 16 bases separating them. CDR3 nucleotides: TGCGCCAGCAGCTTGTTCCCCGGACAGAGGGACACTGAAGCTTTCTTT. This translates into CASSLFPGQRDTEAFF.

The V gene is TRBV20-1, the J gene TRBJ1-1; D is unclear. There are 10 residues in the CDR3. Germline assignment: CDR1 DFQATT and CDR2 SNEGSKA (reference sequence). V was trimmed by 7 bases and J by 5 bases, leaving 8 bases between them. The CDR3 region is CSGGETEAFF. The CDR3 DNA reads TGCAGTGGCGGGGAAACTGAAGCTTTCTTT.

The chain carries TRBV30 and TRBJ2-2, with 11 bases identical to TRBD2. J lost 6 bases, V lost 5 bases, and 14 bases had no gene match. There are 17 residues in the CDR3. CDR1 and CDR2 (germline): GTSNPN, SVGIG (reference sequence). The CDR3, as DNA: TGTGCCTGGTATCCCGAAACTAGCGGGAGTTTGGCCGGGGAGCTGTTTTTT. Translation gives CAWYPETSGSLAGELFF.

This clone was recorded only once. V gene TRBV28 combines with J gene TRBJ1-5; 7 nucleotides agree with TRBD1. Germline V CDR1 and CDR2: MDHEN, SYDVKM. This CDR3 has 13 amino acids. Unmatched junction bases numbered 6, after V lost 6 bases and J lost 7 bases. CDR3 residues: CASRTGLIQPQHF. CDR3 coding DNA: TGTGCCAGCAGGACAGGGCTCATCCAGCCCCAGCATTTT. The full variable domain, with the rest looked up from reference TRBV28 and TRBJ1-5, is DVKVTQSSRYLVKRTGEKVFLECVQDMDHENMFWYRQDPGLGLRLIYFSYDVKMKEKGDIPEGYSVSREKKERFSLILESASTNQTSMYLCASRTGLIQPQHFGDGTRLSIL.

This clone was detected ten times or more. The V call is TRBV12-5, the J call TRBJ2-4; 10 bases line up with TRBD1. The germline gives CDR1 LGHNT, CDR2 FRNRAP. The CDR3 contains 16 residues. J lost 7 bases, V lost 6 bases, and 12 bases had no gene match. CDR3 DNA: TGTGCTAGTGGGAACCGGGACAGGGGTTTCGGCAACATTCAGTACTTC. Amino acid sequence: CASGNRDRGFGNIQYF.

The genes are TRBV6-6 and TRBJ2-1; TRBD2 agrees at 9 bases. The trim removed 0 bases at V and 8 bases at J, leaving 5 bases unmatched. Looked up from germline, CDR1 is MNHNY and CDR2 is SVGAGI (reference sequence). The CDR3 loop spans 15 amino acids. CDR3 DNA sequence: TGTGCCAGCAGTTACTCGGGCGGGAGGGCCGATGAGCAGTTCTTC. Amino acid sequence: CASSYSGGRADEQFF.

This clone was counted between two and nine times. The chain carries TRBV6-1 and TRBJ1-5; tentative D call: TRBD1 (5 bases). CDR3 length: 14 amino acids. The germline V gene has CDR1 MNHNS and CDR2 SASEGT. The V end lost 11 bases, the J end lost 3 bases, and 17 bases lay between the germline ends. CDR3 DNA: TGTGCCTCCAGGGACTTTAGTCCCAATCAGCCCCAGCATTTT. Its translation is CASRDFSPNQPQHF.

The chain recombines TRBV24-1 with TRBJ2-3, with a tentative D call TRBD2 (6 bases). The CDR3 runs 14 residues. Trimming removed 5 bases at V and 4 bases at J, with 12 bases between. Germline V lookup: CDR1 KGHDR, CDR2 SFDVKD. CDR3 region: CATSGGGMADTQYF. The CDR3 bases are TGTGCCACCAGTGGGGGCGGGATGGCAGATACGCAGTATTTT.